The clone carrying this T cell receptor beta chain was observed a handful of times. Its antigen is unidentified. This sample was taken from a study of T-cell reconstitution after alpha-beta-depleted transplantation in children. Study-wide points: The authors attributed T-cell counts and diversity one year after transplant mostly to newly produced T cells. Reported findings indicate that, about two months after transplant, alpha-beta T cells came from several hundred expanded clones, which were derived from non-depleted graft cells.

Using unique molecular identifiers, the investigators prepared the TCRbeta library. TCRdb ran MiXCR on the PCR reads and lists one entry per CDR3 protein. This table holds 600,000 to 800,000 distinct CDR3 sequences, roughly 13% found once. Unmatched junction bases numbered 19, after V lost 9 bases and J lost 1 base. The V gene's germline CDR1 is SGHVT and CDR2 SQSDAQ. This CDR3 spans 18 amino acids. The clonotype comes from a girl aged 2-10 years with congenital amegakaryocytic thrombocytopenia, due to receive a stem cell transplant. The material sequenced was PBMCs, taken before TCRalphabeta/CD19-depleted stem cell transplant. This chain connects TRBV7-4 to TRBJ2-7; 9 bases are shared with TRBD2. The CDR3 nucleotides read TGTGCCAGATTTCAAGGGGGACCCGGGACTAGCCAGTCCTACGAGCAGTACTTC. It is translated as CARFQGGPGTSQSYEQYF.